This T cell receptor (beta chain) was obtained from a study of cytotoxic CD8 clonotypes in ibrutinib-treated CLL. The germline gives CDR1 SGHRS, CDR2 YFSETQ. This CDR3 has 17 amino acids. Germline trimming cut 2 bases from V and 0 bases from J; bases unmatched to any gene: 6. Clones were sequenced by immunoSEQ multiplex PCR, and TCRdb holds only the in-frame ones, with some missing. The sample lists 45,000 to 70,000 clones; around 60% were seen once. About 2.2 micrograms of genomic DNA, which was extracted from cryopreserved PBMCs, served as the material used for the TCR beta libraries. The TCR was taken from a human donor with chronic lymphocytic leukemia. The gene calls are TRBV5-1 and TRBJ2-2, with TRBD1 matching over 8 bases. The source was PBMCs, collected after 24 months of ibrutinib treatment. The DNA of the CDR3 is TGCGCCAGCAGCTTAACAGGGGGTGGTGCGAACACCGGGGAGCTGTTTTTT. Amino acid sequence: CASSLTGGGANTGELFF.